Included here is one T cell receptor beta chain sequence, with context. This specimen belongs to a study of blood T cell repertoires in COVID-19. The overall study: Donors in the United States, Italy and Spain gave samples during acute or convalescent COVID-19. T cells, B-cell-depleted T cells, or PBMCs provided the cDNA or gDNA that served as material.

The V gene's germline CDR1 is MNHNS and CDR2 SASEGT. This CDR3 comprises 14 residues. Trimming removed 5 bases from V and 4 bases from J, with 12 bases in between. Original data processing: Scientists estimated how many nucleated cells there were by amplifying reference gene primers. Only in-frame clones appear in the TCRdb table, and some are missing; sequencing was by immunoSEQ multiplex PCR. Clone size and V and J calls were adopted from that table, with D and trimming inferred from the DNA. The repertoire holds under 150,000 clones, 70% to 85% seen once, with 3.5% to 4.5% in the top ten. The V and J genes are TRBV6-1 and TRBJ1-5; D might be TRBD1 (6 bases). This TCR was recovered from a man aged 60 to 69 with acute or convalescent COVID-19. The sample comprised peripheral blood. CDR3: CASSYPQGNQPQHF. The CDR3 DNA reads TGTGCCAGCAGTTATCCCCAGGGGAATCAGCCCCAGCATTTT.